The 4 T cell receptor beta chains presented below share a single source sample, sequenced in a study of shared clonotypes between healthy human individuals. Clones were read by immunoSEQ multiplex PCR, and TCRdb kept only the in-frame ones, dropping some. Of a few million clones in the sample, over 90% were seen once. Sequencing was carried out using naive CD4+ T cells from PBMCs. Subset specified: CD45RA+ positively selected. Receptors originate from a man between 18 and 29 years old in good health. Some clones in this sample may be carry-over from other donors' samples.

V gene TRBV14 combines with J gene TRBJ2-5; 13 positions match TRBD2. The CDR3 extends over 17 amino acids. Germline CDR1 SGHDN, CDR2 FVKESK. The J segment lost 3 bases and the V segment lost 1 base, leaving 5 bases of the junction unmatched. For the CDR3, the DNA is TGTGCCAGCAGCCAAGTAGTGGGACTAGCGGGGAAAGAGACCCAGTACTTC. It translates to CASSQVVGLAGKETQYF.

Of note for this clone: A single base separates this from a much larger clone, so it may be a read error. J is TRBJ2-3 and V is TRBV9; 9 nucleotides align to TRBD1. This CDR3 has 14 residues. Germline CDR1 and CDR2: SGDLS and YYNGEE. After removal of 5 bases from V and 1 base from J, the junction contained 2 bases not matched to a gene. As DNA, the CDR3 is TGTGCCAGCAGTCGGACAGGGGGCACAGATACGCAGTATTTT. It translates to CASSRTGGTDTQYF.

CDR3 bases: TGTGCCTTGGGGGCGGGAGGCCACGAGCAGTACTTC. Translation gives CALGAGGHEQYF. The chain recombines TRBV30 with TRBJ2-5, with 8 nucleotides matching TRBD2. The closer fit of TRBJ2-7 to the DNA end suggests the J call may be wrong. Germline CDR1 reads GTSNPN; CDR2 reads SVGIG (reference sequence). CDR3 length: 12 amino acids.

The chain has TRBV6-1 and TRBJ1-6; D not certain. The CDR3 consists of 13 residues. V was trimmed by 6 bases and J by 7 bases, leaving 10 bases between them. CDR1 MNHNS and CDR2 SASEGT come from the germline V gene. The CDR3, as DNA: TGTGCCAGCAGCGGACGAGGGAATTCACCCCTCCACTTT. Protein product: CASSGRGNSPLHF.